Below are 16 T cell receptor beta chains sequenced from a single sample in a study of lymphopenia after photon versus proton radiotherapy. This table comes from immunoSEQ multiplex PCR, and its TCRdb copy is limited to in-frame clones, with some not included. Found here are around 25,000 clones, 85% of them singletons; the top ten hold about 17%. Specimen: peripheral blood, collected from a patient treated with photon-based radiotherapy. Receptor source: a man in his 60s with pancreatic cancer.

Only one count was recorded for this clone. This sequence joins TRBV18 and TRBJ2-5; D may be TRBD2 (6 bases). Trimming left V 0 bases short and J 2 bases short, with 16 bases between. The CDR3 sequence is 17 residues long. The V gene's germline CDR1 is KGHSH and CDR2 LQKENI. The CDR3 spells CASSPPARRAGQETQYF. The CDR3, as DNA: TGTGCCAGCTCACCACCCGCACGCAGGGCGGGGCAAGAGACCCAGTACTTC.

This chain connects TRBV27 to TRBJ1-6; no firm D call. Germline values: CDR1 MNHEY, CDR2 SMNVEV (reference sequence). Trimming pared 3 bases from V and 6 bases from J, leaving 9 bases between. This CDR3 is built from 14 residues. CDR3: CASSLRQSNSPLHF. DNA for the CDR3: TGTGCCAGCAGTTTGCGGCAGAGTAATTCACCCCTCCACTTT.

The J gene is TRBJ1-1, the V gene TRBV5-1; tentatively, D is TRBD1 (6 bases). The V end lost 4 bases, the J end lost 0 bases, and 10 bases lay between the germline ends. The CDR3 totals 14 residues. Germline values: CDR1 SGHRS, CDR2 YFSETQ. The CDR3, as DNA: TGCGCCAGCAGCCCGGACAGAATGAACACTGAAGCTTTCTTT. This translates into CASSPDRMNTEAFF.

In its sample, this clone was seen a few times. The V call is TRBV7-9, the J call TRBJ2-3; possibly TRBD2 for D (6 bases). V lost 2 bases, J lost 6 bases, and 21 bases lay in between. Germline V gives CDR1 SEHNR, CDR2 FQNEAQ (reference sequence). This CDR3 has 17 residues. CDR3 sequence reads: CASSLSRSTGRSDTQYF. The CDR3 DNA reads TGTGCCAGCAGCTTATCAAGATCAACGGGGAGGTCCGATACGCAGTATTTT.

This chain links TRBV6-6 with TRBJ2-3, with 9 bases aligning to TRBD2. After removal of 2 bases from V and 4 bases from J, the junction contained 4 bases not matched to a gene. This CDR3 is 15 amino acids long. Germline V gene sequence: CDR1 MNHNY, CDR2 SVGAGI (reference sequence). The CDR3 coding sequence is TGTGCCAGCAGTTACACGGCGGGGGGGCCAGATACGCAGTATTTT. Its protein is CASSYTAGGPDTQYF.

This rearrangement joins TRBV5-3 to TRBJ1-4; 9 nucleotides line up with TRBD1. TRBV5-3 is an open reading frame, and its role is uncertain. V gave up 4 bases and J gave up 2 bases; unmatched junction bases: 18. CDR3 length: 20 residues. CDR3 nucleotide sequence: TGTGCCAGAAGCATCGACCGGGACAGGGAAGTTTTGCGCACTAATGAAAAACTGTTTTTT. Its translation is CARSIDRDREVLRTNEKLFF.

This clone was detected only a few times. The chain recombines TRBV7-2 with TRBJ2-1; D ambiguous. Germline V gives CDR1 SGHTA, CDR2 FQGNSA. CDR3 length equals 11 residues. V lost 3 bases, J lost 8 bases, and 5 bases lay in between. The CDR3 protein is CASSFNYEQFF. CDR3 DNA: TGTGCCAGCAGCTTCAACTATGAGCAGTTCTTC.

CDR3 amino acids: CASSQFPGDSNQPQHF. The CDR3 DNA follows: TGCGCCAGCAGCCAGTTCCCGGGGGATAGCAATCAGCCCCAGCATTTT. The chain carries TRBV4-1 and TRBJ1-5, with D possibly being TRBD1 (5 bases). This CDR3 region has 16 residues. Germline-derived CDR1 and CDR2 are MGHRA and YSYEKL. Deletions cut 3 bases from V and 0 bases from J, with 12 bases between.

The chain uses TRBV7-2 and TRBJ2-2; D unresolved. There are 13 residues in the CDR3. Per germline, CDR1 SGHTA and CDR2 FQGNSA. V was trimmed by 3 bases and J by 3 bases, leaving 5 bases between them. The CDR3 bases are TGTGCCAGCAGCTTCGACTACACCGGGGAGCTGTTTTTT. It specifies CASSFDYTGELFF.

The V call is TRBV7-3, the J call TRBJ2-3; possibly TRBD2 for D (6 bases). V was cut by 4 bases and J by 1 base, with 6 bases left in between. This CDR3 contains 13 residues. CDR1 and CDR2 (germline): SGHTA, FQGTGA. In DNA, the CDR3 is TGTGCCAGCAGCTCGGGGGGCACAGATACGCAGTATTTT. Translating gives CASSSGGTDTQYF.

The rearrangement uses TRBV19 and TRBJ1-6; 7 positions match TRBD1. Trimming at V came to 3 bases and at J to 11 bases, leaving 10 bases not matched to a gene. This CDR3 has 15 residues. Germline CDR1 is LNHDA and CDR2 is SQIVND (reference sequence). The CDR3 loop is CASSMVKGARTPLHF. In DNA form, the CDR3 reads TGTGCCAGTAGTATGGTAAAGGGGGCGCGGACACCCCTCCACTTT.

This clone was counted only a few times. This chain connects TRBV28 to TRBJ1-1; tentative D call: TRBD1 (5 bases). Germline lookup yields CDR1 MDHEN and CDR2 SYDVKM. The CDR3 is 13 residues long. The V gene lost 6 bases and the J gene lost 2 bases, with 10 bases spanning the gap. The CDR3 DNA reads TGTGCCAGCAGGCGGCAGGGTAACACTGAAGCTTTCTTT. It translates to CASRRQGNTEAFF.

This clone was detected only once. The rearrangement links TRBV7-8 to TRBJ2-7, with a possible D match to TRBD1 (6 bases). Germline CDR1 is SGHVS and CDR2 is FQNEAQ. The CDR3 totals 14 residues. V was pared by 5 bases and J by 2 bases, with 13 bases between. CDR3 residues: CASSSRDKTYEQYF. In DNA form, the CDR3 reads TGTGCCAGCAGCAGCCGGGACAAGACCTACGAGCAGTACTTC.

The CDR3 is CASSPISGQASEQYF. DNA of the CDR3: TGTGCCAGCTCACCAATTTCCGGACAGGCGAGCGAGCAGTACTTC. The genes are TRBV18 and TRBJ2-5, with 7 nucleotides matching TRBD1. The DNA end is more similar to TRBJ2-7, so the J call may be wrong. The CDR3 sequence is 15 residues long. Germline V gene lookup returns CDR1 KGHSH and CDR2 LQKENI.

A note on this clone: Other DNA sequences from this sample encode an identical CDR3 as well. V gene TRBV6-5 combines with J gene TRBJ1-4, with D hard to call. Germline V CDR1 and CDR2: MNHEY, SVGAGI. The CDR3 contains 16 residues. Trimming removed 0 bases from V and 0 bases from J, with 8 bases in between. CDR3 residues: CASSYSAQPTNEKLFF. The DNA for the CDR3 is TGTGCCAGCAGTTACTCCGCCCAGCCAACTAATGAAAAACTGTTTTTT.

This chain connects TRBV6-6 to TRBJ1-2; D remains unclear. Germline CDR1 and CDR2: MNHNY and SVGAGI (reference sequence). CDR3 length equals 15 residues. V was shortened by 2 bases and J by 6 bases, with 16 bases between the two germline ends. The chain's CDR3 is CASSYPLGLGNGYTF. As DNA, the CDR3 is TGTGCCAGCAGTTACCCCCTGGGTCTAGGGAATGGCTACACCTTC.